These 27 T cell receptor beta chains came from one sample sequenced in a study of shared clonotypes between healthy human individuals. Naive CD8 populations comprised CD45RO-negative cells positively selected for CCR7, excluding terminally differentiated effector memory CD45RA+ cells. Assay used: immunoSEQ multiplex PCR; TCRdb lists only in-frame clones, some missing. The sample lists about 2.2 million clones; under 95% were seen once. Sequences were obtained from naive CD8+ T cells from PBMCs. Every receptor here comes from a man aged 18-30 years in good health. Some clones in this sample may be carry-over from other donors' samples.

Turning to this clone: In the same sample, other DNA sequences code for this CDR3. The V and J genes are TRBV29-1 and TRBJ2-3, with 7 bases lining up with TRBD1. Trimming cost V 4 bases and J 0 bases; bases outside gene matches: 4. This CDR3 comprises 14 residues. Looked up from germline, CDR1 is SQVTM and CDR2 is ANQGSEA. DNA of the CDR3: TGCAGCGTTGCTGGGACAGAGAGCACAGATACGCAGTATTTT. Translating it yields CSVAGTESTDTQYF.

The chain recombines TRBV5-1 with TRBJ2-7, with 9 bases matching TRBD1. The trim removed 9 bases at V and 5 bases at J, leaving 18 bases unmatched. CDR3 length: 16 amino acids. Germline loops: CDR1 SGHRS, CDR2 YFSETQ. The CDR3 DNA sequence: TGCGCCACCACTTTCGATCCGGGACAGGGCGTCGACGAGCAGTACTTC. Amino acid sequence: CATTFDPGQGVDEQYF.

This clone was counted a single time. Sequence at one end of the junction differs from germline and may be a read error. The sample holds other DNA sequences that translate to the same CDR3. The V and J genes are TRBV30 and TRBJ2-7; TRBD2 matches at 7 bases. The CDR3 consists of 13 residues. The V gene's germline CDR1 is GTSNPN and CDR2 SVGIG (reference sequence). The CDR3 sequence: CAWSGDYSYEQYF. In DNA, the CDR3 is TGTGCCTGGAGTGGGGACTACTCCTACGAGCAATACTTC.

The CDR3 sequence: CASSIVGVADFSYEQYF. Written as DNA, the CDR3 is TGTGCCAGTAGTATAGTCGGGGTAGCGGATTTCTCCTACGAGCAGTACTTC. The gene calls are TRBV19 and TRBJ2-7; a weak D match, TRBD2 (6 bases). The V gene lost 1 base and the J gene lost 0 bases, with 16 bases spanning the gap. The V gene's germline CDR1 is LNHDA and CDR2 SQIVND (reference sequence). The length of the CDR3 is 17 residues.

The V gene is TRBV9, the J gene TRBJ1-1; 7 bases are a match to TRBD1. Germline CDR1 reads SGDLS; CDR2 reads YYNGEE. The CDR3 contains 16 residues. V gave up 0 bases and J gave up 0 bases; unmatched junction bases: 5. The CDR3: CASSVAGTDMNTEAFF. The CDR3 region has the DNA TGTGCCAGCAGCGTAGCCGGGACAGACATGAACACTGAAGCTTTCTTT.

This chain's CDR3 is CASSLGYGGENTEAFF. The CDR3 DNA sequence: TGTGCCAGCAGCTTAGGGTATGGGGGTGAGAACACTGAAGCTTTCTTT. J is TRBJ1-1 and V is TRBV7-2; a weak D match, TRBD1 (5 bases). V shed 1 base and J shed 1 base, with 13 bases lying between them. The CDR3 is 16 amino acids. Germline CDR1 reads SGHTA; CDR2 reads FQGNSA.

In regard to this clone: Other DNA sequences in the same sample also yield this CDR3. Here the CDR3 reads CASSLGGGGPYEQYF. The CDR3 DNA reads as TGTGCCAGCAGCTTAGGGGGAGGGGGCCCCTACGAGCAGTACTTC. The chain recombines TRBV7-9 with TRBJ2-7, with D tentatively TRBD1 or TRBD2 (7 bases each). The CDR3 is made up of 15 amino acids. Germline CDR1 and CDR2: SEHNR and FQNEAQ (reference sequence). The V gene lost 1 base and the J gene lost 2 bases, with 12 bases spanning the gap.

V and J are TRBV15 and TRBJ2-7, with D possibly being TRBD1 (6 bases). The CDR3 consists of 15 residues. Germline assignment: CDR1 LNHNV and CDR2 YYDKDF (reference sequence). V lost 5 bases, J lost 2 bases, and 16 bases lay in between. CDR3 DNA: TGTGCCACCAGCCCCGGGACACAACGGCCCTACGAGCAGTACTTC. Encoded protein: CATSPGTQRPYEQYF.

The chain uses TRBV5-1 and TRBJ2-7, with a possible D match to TRBD2 (7 bases). The CDR3 extends over 12 amino acids. V lost 5 bases, J lost 7 bases, and 13 bases lay in between. Germline CDR1 SGHRS, CDR2 YFSETQ. CDR3 in DNA: TGCGCCAGCAGAGGGGGAGCGGGGGAGCAGTACTTC. Translation gives CASRGGAGEQYF. The full variable domain, its missing parts supplied by reference TRBV5-1 and TRBJ2-7, is KAGVTQTPRYLIKTRGQQVTLSCSPISGHRSVSWYQQTPGQGLQFLFEYFSETQRNKGNFPGRFSGRQFSNSRSEMNVSTLELGDSALYLCASRGGAGEQYFGPGTRLTVT.

This chain uses TRBV5-5 with TRBJ1-2; TRBD1 is a possible D gene (6 bases). Trimming cost V 3 bases and J 7 bases, with 16 bases left between them. Germline values: CDR1 SGHKS, CDR2 YYEKEE (reference sequence). The CDR3 runs to 14 residues. The CDR3 region is CASSSSGTSLGYTF. CDR3 DNA: TGTGCCAGCAGCTCGAGCGGGACATCCCTTGGCTACACCTTC.

J is TRBJ2-3 and V is TRBV27, with 10 bases lining up with TRBD2. V lost 4 bases and J lost 6; bases outside the gene matches: 10. The CDR3 sequence is 16 residues long. Germline CDR1 is MNHEY and CDR2 is SMNVEV (reference sequence). The CDR3 DNA follows: TGTGCCAGCAGTTACGGGGGACTAGCGATCCCGGATACGCAGTATTTT. Its protein is CASSYGGLAIPDTQYF.

The genes are TRBV7-9 and TRBJ1-2, with 7 bases identical to TRBD1. Germline V gene data show CDR1 as SEHNR and CDR2 as FQNEAQ (reference sequence). V lost 5 bases, J lost 3 bases, and 12 bases stayed unmatched. This CDR3 contains 16 residues. The CDR3 loop is CASSSGQALAYYGYTF. CDR3 in DNA: TGTGCCAGCAGCAGCGGACAGGCACTGGCCTACTATGGCTACACCTTC.

The chain has TRBV30 and TRBJ2-2; TRBD1 aligns across 9 bases. Germline CDR1 is GTSNPN and CDR2 is SVGIG (reference sequence). V was pared by 0 bases and J by 7 bases, with 3 bases of the junction left unmatched. The CDR3 extends over 14 amino acids. The CDR3 region is CAWSVQGAGGELFF. In nucleotides, the CDR3 is TGTGCCTGGAGTGTACAGGGGGCTGGCGGGGAGCTGTTTTTT.

The chain uses TRBV6-5 and TRBJ2-2; the D gene is possibly TRBD1 (6 bases). The CDR3 is 14 residues long. Germline CDR1 and CDR2: MNHEY and SVGAGI. The V gene lost 8 bases and the J gene lost 1 base, with 11 bases spanning the gap. In DNA, the CDR3 is TGTGCCAGCCAAGCGGACAGGAACACCGGGGAGCTGTTTTTT. It yields the protein CASQADRNTGELFF.

The J gene is TRBJ1-3, the V gene TRBV25-1, with D unresolved. The V end lost 6 bases, the J end lost 8 bases, and 11 bases lay between the germline ends. Germline V lookup: CDR1 MGHDK, CDR2 SYGVNS. The CDR3 extends over 12 amino acids. CDR3 nucleotide sequence: TGTGCCAGCAGAGGGTTCTGGGACACCATATATTTT. Translation gives CASRGFWDTIYF.

The V call is TRBV9, the J call TRBJ2-5; D unclear. With 4 bases removed from V and 4 bases from J, the gap between germline ends came to 11 bases. CDR1 and CDR2 (germline): SGDLS, YYNGEE. CDR3 length equals 13 residues. The CDR3 nucleotides read TGTGCCAGCAGCACGAGAACTCGAGAGACCCAGTACTTC. Its translation: CASSTRTRETQYF.

V gene TRBV2 combines with J gene TRBJ2-1, with D possibly being TRBD2 (5 bases). Trimming cost V 1 base and J 15 bases, with 10 bases left between them. The germline CDR1 and CDR2 sequences are SNHLY and FYNNEI. This CDR3 comprises 11 residues. The CDR3 DNA reads TGTGCCAGCAGTGAAGGTGGGAGAGCGTTCTTC. Its protein product is CASSEGGRAFF. Full variable domain (rest looked up from reference TRBV2 and TRBJ2-1): EPEVTQTPSHQVTQMGQEVILRCVPISNHLYFYWYRQILGQKVEFLVSFYNNEISEKSEIFDDQFSVERPDGSNFTLKIRSTKLEDSAMYFCASSEGGRAFFGPGTRLTVL.

This clone came up once. V and J are TRBV7-2 and TRBJ1-5; 7 bases agree with TRBD1. The length of the CDR3 is 14 residues. Looked up from germline, CDR1 is SGHTA and CDR2 is FQGNSA. Trimming removed 5 bases from V and 8 bases from J; junction bases left unmatched: 9. CDR3 loop: CASSPSRGWEPQHF. The DNA of the CDR3 is TGTGCCAGCAGCCCAAGCAGGGGGTGGGAGCCCCAGCATTTT.

This clone has just one count. V usage is TRBV7-3 and J usage is TRBJ2-2; 7 nucleotides agree with TRBD2. Germline V gene lookup returns CDR1 SGHTA and CDR2 FQGTGA. The CDR3 totals 18 residues. V lost 0 bases and J lost 2; bases outside the gene matches: 9. The CDR3 loop reads CASSLTPGRETNTGELFF. The CDR3 DNA reads TGTGCCAGCAGCTTAACCCCGGGGCGGGAGACAAACACCGGGGAGCTGTTTTTT.

V and J are TRBV4-2 and TRBJ2-7, with D possibly matching TRBD2 (6 bases). Germline V CDR1 and CDR2: LGHNA, YNFKEQ. CDR3 length: 17 residues. V lost 3 bases, J lost 3 bases, and 21 bases lay in between. For the CDR3, the DNA is TGTGCCAGCAGCCAGGGACTCGGTGTAGCGGTTTTCTACGAGCAGTACTTC. Its protein product is CASSQGLGVAVFYEQYF.

The chain combines TRBV19 with TRBJ1-5; 8 bases are shared with TRBD1. The germline V gene has CDR1 LNHDA and CDR2 SQIVND (reference sequence). The CDR3 covers 16 residues. The J segment lost 2 bases and the V segment lost 4 bases, leaving 7 bases of the junction unmatched. Here the CDR3 reads CASSNDRGAGNQPQHF. The CDR3 nucleotides read TGTGCCAGTAGTAATGACAGGGGCGCTGGCAATCAGCCCCAGCATTTT.

V usage is TRBV19 and J usage is TRBJ2-1, with D perhaps TRBD2 (6 bases). Between the trimmed V and J ends, which lost 7 bases and 4 bases, there was a span of 11 bases. The CDR3 is made up of 13 amino acids. Per germline, CDR1 LNHDA and CDR2 SQIVND (reference sequence). CDR3 amino acids: CASMGGRYNEQFF. DNA of the CDR3: TGTGCCAGTATGGGGGGAAGGTACAATGAGCAGTTCTTC.

Of note for this clone: Other DNA sequences within the sample encode an identical CDR3. The chain uses TRBV10-3 and TRBJ2-7; no clear D. The V end lost 0 bases, the J end lost 2 bases, and 8 bases lay between the germline ends. This CDR3 region has 14 residues. Germline CDR1 reads ENHRY; CDR2 reads SYGVKD. The CDR3 DNA is TGTGCCATCAGTGAGTCAGGCCGGGCCTACGAGCAGTACTTC. The encoded protein is CAISESGRAYEQYF.

The J gene is TRBJ2-7, the V gene TRBV28, with a weak D call TRBD2 (5 bases). From germline, CDR1 is MDHEN and CDR2 SYDVKM. Trimming took off 2 bases at V and 2 bases at J, with 16 bases between the two ends. The CDR3 has 16 residues. The CDR3 here is CASSLPPAAGTYEQYF. The CDR3 DNA reads TGTGCCAGCAGTTTACCCCCGGCGGCGGGCACCTACGAGCAGTACTTC. Complete variable domain (other parts from reference TRBV28 and TRBJ2-7): DVKVTQSSRYLVKRTGEKVFLECVQDMDHENMFWYRQDPGLGLRLIYFSYDVKMKEKGDIPEGYSVSREKKERFSLILESASTNQTSMYLCASSLPPAAGTYEQYFGPGTRLTVT.

Of note for this clone: The sample has other DNA sequences that encode this CDR3 too. The CDR3 is CASSWGEQFF. The CDR3 DNA reads TGTGCCAGCAGCTGGGGGGAGCAGTTCTTC. The chain uses TRBV28 and TRBJ2-1, with D perhaps matching TRBD1 or TRBD2 (5 bases each). CDR1 is MDHEN and CDR2 is SYDVKM in the germline V gene. The CDR3 has 10 residues. V was trimmed by 6 bases and J by 10 bases, leaving 7 bases between them.

The chain recombines TRBV11-2 with TRBJ1-1, with unresolved D. The germline V and J ends were trimmed by 1 base and 2 bases, with 11 bases remaining between them. The CDR3 covers 15 residues. The germline CDR1 and CDR2 sequences are SGHAT and FQNNGV. In nucleotides, the CDR3 is TGTGCCAGCAGCTTAGGACGGTTCCTCAACACTGAAGCTTTCTTT. Encoded protein: CASSLGRFLNTEAFF.

CDR3 in DNA: TGCGCCAGCAGCCAAGATCCGCAGGGGAGGAATGAAAAACTGTTTTTT. Translation: CASSQDPQGRNEKLFF. The chain has TRBV4-1 and TRBJ1-4; TRBD1 might be the D (6 bases). The CDR3 is 16 residues long. V lost 0 bases and J lost 5, with 13 bases in between. The germline gives CDR1 MGHRA, CDR2 YSYEKL.